Below, 22 T cell receptor beta chains from the same sample are listed, as sequenced in a study of CD4 T cells in relation to SARS-CoV-2 and coronaviruses. Before the COVID-19 pandemic, during about 2010-2018, CD4+ T cells were taken from unexposed donors. Repertoires were generated with immunoSEQ multiplex PCR, while TCRdb's copy carries only in-frame clones and drops some. The sample includes tens of thousands of clones, approximately 95% of them seen just once. Input material: naive CD4+ T cells from PBMCs. Subset indicated: naive CD4+ T cells isolated by negative enrichment. The receptors shown here come from a human donor in good health.

The rearrangement uses TRBV28 and TRBJ2-1; 7 bases line up with TRBD2. The CDR3 spans 14 residues. V lost 8 bases, J lost 7 bases, and 11 bases stayed unmatched. Germline lookup yields CDR1 MDHEN and CDR2 SYDVKM. The CDR3 nucleotides read TGTGCCAGCGGAACCGGGACTAAGATAAATGAGCAGTTCTTC. Protein product: CASGTGTKINEQFF.

The chain recombines TRBV7-3 with TRBJ1-1; the D gene is possibly TRBD1 (5 bases). This CDR3 region has 16 residues. V lost 5 bases and J lost 4, with 20 bases in between. The V gene's germline CDR1 is SGHTA and CDR2 FQGTGA. DNA of the CDR3: TGTGCCAGCAGCCCCAGTCCTTTAAGGGGACCCACTGAAGCTTTCTTT. It is translated as CASSPSPLRGPTEAFF. Using reference TRBV7-3 and TRBJ1-1 for the parts outside the CDR3, the full variable domain is GAGVSQTPSNKVTEKGKYVELRCDPISGHTALYWYRQSLGQGPEFLIYFQGTGAADDSGLPNDRFFAVRPEGSVSTLKIQRTERGDSAVYLCASSPSPLRGPTEAFFGQGTRLTVV.

This chain connects TRBV7-9 to TRBJ1-2; 11 nucleotides agree with TRBD1. The CDR3 has 13 amino acids. J lost 9 bases, V lost 5 bases, and 5 bases had no gene match. Germline lookup yields CDR1 SEHNR and CDR2 FQNEAQ (reference sequence). In DNA form, the CDR3 reads TGTGCCAGCAGCCAAGGACAGGGGGCGAGCTACACCTTC. It translates to CASSQGQGASYTF.

This clone occurred once. V usage is TRBV11-2 and J usage is TRBJ1-2; D perhaps matches TRBD1 (6 bases). The CDR3 spans 15 residues. Trimming removed 1 base from V and 5 bases from J, with 14 bases in between. CDR1 SGHAT and CDR2 FQNNGV come from the germline V gene. CDR3 DNA: TGTGCCAGCAGCTTAGGCGGGGGGGGCAAATATGGCTACACCTTC. Its protein is CASSLGGGGKYGYTF.

This clone was seen only once. This sequence joins TRBV9 and TRBJ2-7, with 10 bases fitting TRBD2. With 3 bases clipped from V and 7 bases from J, the junction kept 7 bases outside the gene matches. Germline V gene lookup returns CDR1 SGDLS and CDR2 YYNGEE. The CDR3 consists of 14 residues. CDR3 loop: CASSETSGPGEQYF. CDR3 in DNA: TGTGCCAGCAGCGAGACTAGCGGGCCGGGGGAGCAGTACTTC.

This clone was recorded a few times. The J gene is TRBJ2-1, the V gene TRBV9; perhaps TRBD2 as D (6 bases). The germline V gene encodes CDR1 SGDLS and CDR2 YYNGEE. With 2 bases removed from V and 0 bases from J, the gap between germline ends came to 12 bases. The CDR3 has 16 residues. The CDR3 nucleotides read TGTGCCAGCAGCGTTACGGGACTTCACTCCTACAATGAGCAGTTCTTC. Translated, it gives CASSVTGLHSYNEQFF.

This clone has a single count. This chain uses TRBV27 with TRBJ1-6, with D perhaps matching TRBD1 (6 bases). Trimming pared 7 bases from V and 4 bases from J, leaving 17 bases between. Germline CDR1 is MNHEY and CDR2 is SMNVEV (reference sequence). The CDR3 loop spans 16 amino acids. The DNA of the CDR3 is TGTGCCAGCACGTCGGGGGGGCGAGTTTATAATTCACCCCTCCACTTT. Residues: CASTSGGRVYNSPLHF.

The chain joins TRBV30 to TRBJ1-5; D gene ambiguous. Per germline, CDR1 GTSNPN and CDR2 SVGIG (reference sequence). Trimming cost V 0 bases and J 4 bases, with 10 bases left between them. The CDR3 is made up of 14 amino acids. The CDR3 reads CAWSVLTRNQPQHF. CDR3 sequence (DNA): TGTGCCTGGAGTGTACTGACAAGGAATCAGCCCCAGCATTTT.

The rearrangement uses TRBV5-1 and TRBJ2-1; the D is unclear. V was cut by 0 bases and J by 11 bases, with 9 bases left in between. This CDR3 contains 12 residues. Germline V CDR1 and CDR2: SGHRS, YFSETQ. Written as DNA, the CDR3 is TGCGCCAGCAGCTTGGCCGTGCAGAAGCAGTTCTTC. Translating gives CASSLAVQKQFF.

The V gene is TRBV11-2, the J gene TRBJ1-5, with D hard to call. Germline-derived CDR1 and CDR2 are SGHAT and FQNNGV. CDR3 size: 14 residues. Trimming stripped 0 bases from V and 6 bases from J, with 9 bases between. Here the CDR3 reads CASSLDRIGQPQHF. CDR3 in DNA: TGTGCCAGCAGCTTAGACAGGATTGGTCAGCCCCAGCATTTT.

The chain combines TRBV18 with TRBJ2-5; TRBD2 agrees at 11 bases. The length of the CDR3 is 15 residues. Per germline, CDR1 KGHSH and CDR2 LQKENI. V gave up 5 bases and J gave up 4 bases; unmatched junction bases: 6. The CDR3 DNA reads TGTGCCAGCTCATCAGGACTAGCGGGCAGAGAGACCCAGTACTTC. It yields the protein CASSSGLAGRETQYF. The full variable domain, in which reference TRBV18 and TRBJ2-5 provide the parts outside the CDR3, is NAGVMQNPRHLVRRRGQEARLRCSPMKGHSHVYWYRQLPEEGLKFMVYLQKENIIDESGMPKERFSAEFPKEGPSILRIQQVVRGDSAAYFCASSSGLAGRETQYFGPGTRLLVL.

This chain connects TRBV11-3 to TRBJ2-5; 12 nucleotides line up with TRBD2. CDR1 is SGHNT and CDR2 is YENEEA in the germline V gene. V lost 5 bases to trimming and J lost 3 bases; unmatched junction nucleotides: 7. This CDR3 is built from 16 residues. The CDR3 DNA is TGTGCCAGCAGCCCCGGCCTAGCGGGGGGGGAAGAGACCCAGTACTTC. Protein: CASSPGLAGGEETQYF.

J is TRBJ2-3 and V is TRBV5-6; unclear D gene. V shed 4 bases and J shed 6 bases, with 9 bases lying between them. The CDR3 has 12 amino acids. Germline CDR1 SGHDT, CDR2 YYEEEE. The CDR3 sequence is CASSPTSDTQYF. CDR3 DNA: TGTGCCAGCAGCCCTACGAGCGATACGCAGTATTTT.

This clone has only one observation. The rearrangement joins TRBV4-3 to TRBJ2-3; 9 bases match TRBD2. The CDR3 loop spans 16 amino acids. The J segment lost 1 base and the V segment lost 1 base, leaving 3 bases of the junction unmatched. In germline, CDR1 is LGHNA, CDR2 YSLEER. The CDR3 spells CASSQGSSGGTDTQYF. CDR3 bases: TGCGCCAGCAGCCAAGGGTCTAGCGGGGGCACAGATACGCAGTATTTT.

The chain is built from TRBV7-3 and TRBJ2-1; the D call may be TRBD1 or TRBD2 (5 bases each). The V and J ends lost 3 bases and 0 bases respectively, with 18 bases between them. The CDR3 length is 18 residues. Germline V gene data show CDR1 as SGHTA and CDR2 as FQGTGA. CDR3 DNA: TGTGCCAGCAGCTTGAGGGGTATGGGGGAGAGCTCCTACAATGAGCAGTTCTTC. This encodes CASSLRGMGESSYNEQFF.

V is TRBV19 and J is TRBJ1-1, with D possibly TRBD1 on 5 matching bases. CDR1 and CDR2 from the germline V gene are LNHDA and SQIVND (reference sequence). The CDR3 contains 15 residues. Between the trimmed V and J ends, which lost 8 bases and 0 bases, there was a span of 16 bases. In DNA, the CDR3 is TGTGCCAGTCATGACGGGGGGAGGTTGAACACTGAAGCTTTCTTT. Translated: CASHDGGRLNTEAFF.

This rearrangement joins TRBV4-2 to TRBJ1-5; D unclear. Germline-derived CDR1 and CDR2 are LGHNA and YNFKEQ. The CDR3 has 14 residues. Trimming shortened V by 0 bases and J by 4 bases, and 7 bases separated the two germline ends. CDR3 residues: CASSQEMGNQPQHF. The CDR3 coding sequence is TGTGCCAGCAGCCAAGAAATGGGAAATCAGCCCCAGCATTTT.

The V call is TRBV7-3, the J call TRBJ1-2; 7 bases are a match to TRBD1. The CDR3 length is 14 residues. CDR1 SGHTA and CDR2 FQGTGA come from the germline V gene. J was trimmed by 4 bases and V by 2 bases; bases with no gene match: 4. In DNA, the CDR3 is TGTGCCAGCAGCTTAGGGGGACAGTCCTATGGCTACACCTTC. Its protein is CASSLGGQSYGYTF.

This chain connects TRBV10-3 to TRBJ1-5; 9 nucleotides align to TRBD1. The germline gives CDR1 ENHRY, CDR2 SYGVKD. The CDR3 consists of 13 residues. V shed 10 bases and J 2 bases; nucleotides not matched to a gene: 3. CDR3 amino acids: CATTGGGNQPQHF. The CDR3 bases are TGTGCCACTACAGGGGGCGGCAATCAGCCCCAGCATTTT.

The chain links TRBV5-6 to TRBJ2-7; 10 positions agree with TRBD1. This CDR3 has 16 residues. Germline-derived CDR1 and CDR2 are SGHDT and YYEEEE. The trim removed 1 base at V and 5 bases at J, leaving 9 bases unmatched. CDR3 in amino acids: CASSLLRDRGLNEQYF. The DNA of the CDR3 is TGTGCCAGCAGCTTGTTGAGGGACAGGGGTTTGAACGAGCAGTACTTC.

The chain links TRBV7-2 to TRBJ1-5; 7 positions match TRBD1. After removal of 4 bases from V and 2 bases from J, the junction contained 2 bases not matched to a gene. The germline V gene encodes CDR1 SGHTA and CDR2 FQGNSA. The CDR3 extends over 14 amino acids. CDR3 nucleotides: TGTGCCAGCAGCTCGCAGGGGGGCAATCAGCCCCAGCATTTT. Protein sequence: CASSSQGGNQPQHF.

V is TRBV10-1 and J is TRBJ2-3; TRBD2 aligns across 10 bases. The V segment lost 4 bases and the J segment 0 bases; nucleotides outside the gene matches: 4. The CDR3 covers 16 residues. CDR1 and CDR2 from the germline V gene are WNHNN and SYGVQD (reference sequence). In DNA form, the CDR3 reads TGCGCCAGCAGTGGGACTAGCGGTATGAGCACAGATACGCAGTATTTT. Its protein product is CASSGTSGMSTDTQYF.